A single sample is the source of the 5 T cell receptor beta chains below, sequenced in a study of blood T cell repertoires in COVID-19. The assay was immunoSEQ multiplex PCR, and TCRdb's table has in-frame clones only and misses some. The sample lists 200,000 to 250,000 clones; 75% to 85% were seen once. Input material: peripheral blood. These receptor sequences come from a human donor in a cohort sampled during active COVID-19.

The CDR3 here is CASSFGQGTGQPQHF. The CDR3 DNA reads as TGTGCCAGCAGTTTCGGACAGGGGACCGGGCAGCCCCAGCATTTT. The rearrangement joins TRBV2 to TRBJ1-5; the match to TRBD1 covers 9 bases. Germline CDR1 and CDR2: SNHLY and FYNNEI. After removal of 5 bases from V and 7 bases from J, the junction contained 9 bases not matched to a gene. This CDR3 contains 15 residues.

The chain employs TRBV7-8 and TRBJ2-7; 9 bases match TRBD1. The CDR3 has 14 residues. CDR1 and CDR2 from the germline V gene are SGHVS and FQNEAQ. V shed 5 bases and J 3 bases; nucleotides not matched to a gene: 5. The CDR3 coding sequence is TGTGCCAGCAGCCCCCAGGGACAGGGCTACGAGCAGTACTTC. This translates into CASSPQGQGYEQYF.

The DNA for the CDR3 is TGTGCCACAAGGGATTGGGGCAGGGCGGAGAGCAACACCGGGGAGCTGTTTTTT. This translates into CATRDWGRAESNTGELFF. This chain connects TRBV30 to TRBJ2-2; D may be TRBD1 (5 bases). Germline loops: CDR1 GTSNPN, CDR2 SVGIG (reference sequence). The CDR3 is 18 residues long. Trimming took off 8 bases at V and 2 bases at J, with 27 bases between the two ends.

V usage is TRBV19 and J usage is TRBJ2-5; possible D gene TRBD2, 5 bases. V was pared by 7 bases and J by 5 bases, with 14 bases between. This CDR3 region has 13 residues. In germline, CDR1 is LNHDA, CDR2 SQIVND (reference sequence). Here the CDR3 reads CASMGPGGETQYF. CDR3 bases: TGTGCCAGTATGGGCCCTGGCGGGGAGACCCAGTACTTC. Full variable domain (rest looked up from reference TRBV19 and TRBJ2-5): DGGITQSPKYLFRKEGQNVTLSCEQNLNHDAMYWYRQDPGQGLRLIYYSQIVNDFQKGDIAEGYSVSREKKESFPLTVTSAQKNPTAFYLCASMGPGGETQYFGPGTRLLVL.

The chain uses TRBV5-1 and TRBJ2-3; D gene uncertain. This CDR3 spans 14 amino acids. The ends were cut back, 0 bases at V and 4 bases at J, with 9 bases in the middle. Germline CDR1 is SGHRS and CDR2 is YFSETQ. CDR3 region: CASSLGWASDTQYF. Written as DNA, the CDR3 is TGCGCCAGCAGCTTGGGTTGGGCTTCAGATACGCAGTATTTT. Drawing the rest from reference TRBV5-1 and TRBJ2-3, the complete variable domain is KAGVTQTPRYLIKTRGQQVTLSCSPISGHRSVSWYQQTPGQGLQFLFEYFSETQRNKGNFPGRFSGRQFSNSRSEMNVSTLELGDSALYLCASSLGWASDTQYFGPGTRLTVL.